This TCR beta chain was captured in a study of T-cell memory formation after mild COVID-19. For the study at large: Each donor largely had its own TCR clusters. Findings and caveats of the study: Clones shrinking from day 15 to 85 showed even CD4/CD8 mixes; later expanders tilted CD4+.

About this clonotype: Its cognate antigen is unknown.

TCRalpha and TCRbeta libraries used 5'RACE with constant-segment primers and UMIs. TCRdb redid the calling of the 5' RACE reads with MiXCR, one entry per CDR3 protein. The data contain 450,000 to 650,000 distinct CDR3 sequences, roughly 17% of them singletons. V lost 5 bases, J lost 4 bases, and 5 bases stayed unmatched. The CDR3 contains 13 residues. Sample: PBMCs or a T cell subset sorted from them (not recorded which). The chain joins TRBV12-3 or TRBV12-4 to TRBJ2-7; TRBD1 aligns across 7 bases. The TCR was taken from an adult woman who had mild COVID-19 (a few samples of this study predate the infection). Cell type and time point are not known. CDR3 nucleotide sequence: TGTGCCAGCAGTACGGGACAGACTTACGAGCAGTACTTC. Translating it yields CASSTGQTYEQYF.